This TCR beta chain was found in a study of spatial heterogeneity in lung cancer. Study-level information: Matched bulk RNA-seq yielded a T cell transcriptional module score. Counts of TCR transcripts in tumor regions correlated strongly with that score.

In TCRdb, the 5' RACE reads were re-called with MiXCR into one record per CDR3 protein. The data contain 9,500 to 10,000 distinct CDR3 sequences, approximately 6.3% of them singletons. Specified time point: sample taken at primary tumor resection. Researchers sequenced whole RNA taken from tumor, nontumor lung or frozen PBMC without sorting. Regarding the study as a whole: In tumors, expanded intratumoral alpha and beta TCR counts tracked mutation counts. Coverage of tumor T cells, an estimated figure, was approximately 7.7% for alpha and about 13% for beta chains.

Regarding this clonotype: Its target is unknown.

Germline CDR1 LGHDT, CDR2 YNNKEL (reference sequence). Trimming took 1 base from V and 7 from J; bases not matched to a gene: 1. The CDR3 is 13 residues long. This receptor was identified in a female donor with early-stage non-small cell lung cancer. The rearrangement uses TRBV3-1 and TRBJ1-2; 9 nucleotides align to TRBD1. The source material was lung tumor tissue, sampled at surgery. The CDR3 loop reads CASSQVTGGGYTF. DNA for the CDR3: TGTGCCAGCAGCCAAGTGACAGGGGGTGGCTACACCTTC.